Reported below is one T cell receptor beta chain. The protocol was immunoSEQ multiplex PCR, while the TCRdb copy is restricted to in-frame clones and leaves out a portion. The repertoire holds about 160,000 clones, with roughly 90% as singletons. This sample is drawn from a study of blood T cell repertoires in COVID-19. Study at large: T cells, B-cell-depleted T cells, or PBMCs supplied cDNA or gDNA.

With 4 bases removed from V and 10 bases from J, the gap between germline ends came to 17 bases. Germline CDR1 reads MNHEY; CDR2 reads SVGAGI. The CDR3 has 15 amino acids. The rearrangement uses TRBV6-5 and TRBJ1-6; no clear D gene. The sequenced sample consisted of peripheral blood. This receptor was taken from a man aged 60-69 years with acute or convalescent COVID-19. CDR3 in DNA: TGTGCCAGCAGTTCCACGGGAAGCGCTGGATCACCCCTCCACTTT. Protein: CASSSTGSAGSPLHF.